The rows below give T cell receptor beta chains drawn from one sample of a study of blood T cells in healthy people across ages. MiXCR, applied by TCRdb to the 5' RACE reads, yields one record per CDR3 protein. The sample records roughly 680,000 distinct CDR3 sequences, approximately 52% being singletons. Sequencing was performed on blood. The origin of the receptors is a woman older than 75 in good health. Each CDR3 is given with its conserved first and last residue. The D gene is left open where the match is weak. The size entry is marked missing in some rows and otherwise reads once, few, many or a size class.

clone size,CDR3 length,D gene,V gene,J gene,CDR3 DNA,CDR3 protein
.,12,TRBD2,TRBV7-2,TRBJ2-7,TGTGCCAGCCAACGGGGGGTCAGTGGGCAGTACTTC,CASQRGVSGQYF
many,14,TRBD1,TRBV20-1,TRBJ2-1,TGCAGTGTCAACCGGGACAGGGGCCTGAATGAGCAGTTCTTC,CSVNRDRGLNEQFF
few,14,TRBD1,TRBV2,TRBJ1-5,TGTGCCAGCAGTGTTGACAGGGACCTCCTGTCCCAGCATTTT,CASSVDRDLLSQHF
.,13,TRBD1,TRBV29-1,TRBJ2-7,TGCAGCGTTGGACAGGGGGAAACCTACGAGCAGTACTTC,CSVGQGETYEQYF
.,13,.,TRBV7-3,TRBJ2-1,TGTGCCAGCAGCTACTCTTATAACAATGAGCAGTTCTTC,CASSYSYNNEQFF
.,14,.,TRBV4-2,TRBJ2-1,TGTGCCAGCAGCCAAGATCTGGGGACCAGGGAGCAGTTCTTC,CASSQDLGTREQFF
few,12,.,TRBV18,TRBJ2-7,TGTGCCAGCTCACCGGGTATCGGCGAGCAGTACTTC,CASSPGIGEQYF
many,15,.,TRBV7-3,TRBJ2-5,TGTGCCAGCAGCTTAAATCCGGGGGGCAGAGAGACCCAGTACTTC,CASSLNPGGRETQYF
.,15,.,TRBV28,TRBJ2-4,TGTGCCAGCAGTTCCCCCCACGGGAGAGGAAACATTCAGTACTTC,CASSSPHGRGNIQYF
many,15,.,TRBV5-1,TRBJ2-1,TGCGCCAGCAGCCCTGGGAGCGGCTCCTACAATGAGCAGTTCTTC,CASSPGSGSYNEQFF
.,11,TRBD2,TRBV27,TRBJ2-3,TGTGCCATCCTGGGGGGGAATACGCAGTATTTT,CAILGGNTQYF
many,11,.,TRBV12-3/TRBV12-4,TRBJ2-1,TGTGCCAGCAGTTTGGGAGGGGGGCAGTTCTTC,CASSLGGGQFF
.,16,.,TRBV24-1,TRBJ2-3,TGTGCCACCAGTGATCGAGCGGGCCGTAGCACAGATACGCAGTATTTT,CATSDRAGRSTDTQYF
.,14,TRBD2,TRBV18,TRBJ2-4,TGTGCCAGCTCACCCGGGAGGCCCAAAAACATTCAGTACTTC,CASSPGRPKNIQYF
many,17,TRBD1,TRBV7-8,TRBJ2-7,TGTGCCAGCAGCTTTCTCCTCCAGGGACAGGGTCGTTACGAGCAGTACTTC,CASSFLLQGQGRYEQYF
.,14,TRBD2,TRBV12-3/TRBV12-4,TRBJ2-4,TGTGCCAGCAGTTTGCGGGAGGACAAAAACATTCAGTACTTC,CASSLREDKNIQYF
.,19,.,TRBV27,TRBJ1-2,TGTGCCAGCAGTCAAAGAGGGGGGGCTTTCGGGGCCCGTAGTTATGGCTACACCTTC,CASSQRGGAFGARSYGYTF
.,15,TRBD1,TRBV4-1,TRBJ2-7,TGCGCCAGCAGCCAAGGACCGGACAGGGTATACGAGCAGTACTTC,CASSQGPDRVYEQYF
.,15,.,TRBV24-1,TRBJ1-1,TGTGCCACCAGTGAGCGGTCCCTCGGGGGGTCTTGGGCTTTCTTT,CATSERSLGGSWAFF
few,16,TRBD1,TRBV6-2/TRBV6-3,TRBJ2-6,TGTGCCAGCAGGGCGACAGGGTCGGGAGGGGCCAACGTCCTGACTTTC,CASRATGSGGANVLTF
.,15,TRBD1,TRBV9,TRBJ1-6,TGTGCCAGCAGCGCCCGACAGGGAGTTGATTCACCCCTCCACTTT,CASSARQGVDSPLHF
.,15,TRBD1,TRBV11-3,TRBJ2-7,TGTGCCAGCAGCGACAGGGGGACAGCGGCCTCCGAGCAGTACTTC,CASSDRGTAASEQYF
.,15,.,TRBV4-1,TRBJ1-2,TGCGCCAGCAGCCCGCAGGCACAGATGGACTATGGCTACACCTTC,CASSPQAQMDYGYTF
many,16,TRBD2,TRBV3-1,TRBJ2-5,TGTGCCAGCAGCCCTAGACTAGCGGGAGACCAGCAGACCCAGTACTTC,CASSPRLAGDQQTQYF
.,17,TRBD2,TRBV5-6,TRBJ2-7,TGTGCCAGCAGCTTGGGACTAGCGGGTTACACCTCCTACGAGCAGTACTTC,CASSLGLAGYTSYEQYF
.,16,TRBD1,TRBV5-1,TRBJ1-4,TGCGCCAGCAGCTTGCCTCCGGGACAGAGAATCGAAAAACTGTTTTTT,CASSLPPGQRIEKLFF
many,15,TRBD2,TRBV12-3/TRBV12-4,TRBJ2-1,TGTGCCAGCAGGGACGGGAGCGGGGGGTACAATGAGCAGTTCTTC,CASRDGSGGYNEQFF
.,13,.,TRBV25-1,TRBJ1-5,TGTGCCAGCAGTCCAGCGGGGCATCAGCCCCAGCATTTT,CASSPAGHQPQHF
few,14,TRBD1,TRBV25-1,TRBJ2-7,TGTGCCAGCAGCCGACAGGGGAGAATTTACGAGCAGTACTTC,CASSRQGRIYEQYF
many,14,.,TRBV7-2,TRBJ1-6,TGTGCCAGCAGCTTAGAACAGGGATATTCACCCCTCCACTTT,CASSLEQGYSPLHF
many,12,.,TRBV5-1,TRBJ2-5,TGCGCCAGCAGCCTGAACGCGGAGACCCAGTACTTC,CASSLNAETQYF
few,14,TRBD2,TRBV7-8,TRBJ2-3,TGTGCCAGCAGCTCTAGCGGGGGGGCTTTTACGCAGTATTTT,CASSSSGGAFTQYF
.,13,.,TRBV20-1,TRBJ2-7,TGCAGTGCTAGAGGGCAGGGATTAGGGGAGCAGTACTTC,CSARGQGLGEQYF
.,12,TRBD1,TRBV7-2,TRBJ2-7,TGTGCCAGCAGCCGGACAGGGGTCGAGCAGTACTTC,CASSRTGVEQYF
.,16,.,TRBV12-3/TRBV12-4,TRBJ2-7,TGTGCCAGCAGTCCGCCAACGGGGTATGGTTCCATCGAGCAGTACTTC,CASSPPTGYGSIEQYF
.,12,.,TRBV28,TRBJ1-4,TGTGCCAGCAGTCGGGAGTACGGTAAACTGTTTTTT,CASSREYGKLFF
once,13,.,TRBV7-9,TRBJ2-5,TGTGCCAGCAGTTTCATGGTTTCCAATGAGCAGTACTTC,CASSFMVSNEQYF
.,18,TRBD2,TRBV2,TRBJ2-2,TGTGCCAGCACCAAACTACTAGCGGGGGGGCCTAACACCGGGGAGCTGTTTTTT,CASTKLLAGGPNTGELFF
.,14,.,TRBV28,TRBJ1-5,TGTGCCAGCAGTTTCACCAGGGCGGCTCAGCCCCAGCATTTT,CASSFTRAAQPQHF
many,13,TRBD2,TRBV7-2,TRBJ2-1,TGTGCCAGCAGCTTCGGGGAGGGGATTGAGCAGTTCTTC,CASSFGEGIEQFF
many,18,.,TRBV18,TRBJ2-1,TGTGCCAGCTCACCACAAAGGAGACAGTCGCTATCCTACAATGAGCAGTTCTTC,CASSPQRRQSLSYNEQFF